The T cell receptor (beta chain) described here comes from a study of blood T cell repertoires in COVID-19. Study context: The United States, Italy and Spain provided the acute and convalescent COVID-19 samples. The cDNA or gDNA used as material had been derived from T cells, B-cell-depleted T cells, or PBMCs.

With 1 base removed from V and 3 bases from J, the gap between germline ends came to 9 bases. CDR1 and CDR2 from the germline V gene are SGHDN and FVKESK. The CDR3 is 15 amino acids. Authors' processing steps: For nucleated cells, counts were estimated from reference gene primer amplification. TCRdb's table, derived via immunoSEQ multiplex PCR, lists solely in-frame clones and lacks some. From that table come the V and J calls and clone size; the DNA was used to work out D and trimming. The data hold 95,000 to 150,000 clones, with around four fifths observed a single time. This TCR was recovered from a man aged 55-75 years with active or convalescent COVID-19. The sample consisted of peripheral blood. The chain employs TRBV14 and TRBJ1-4; no clear D gene. The CDR3 region is CASSQGWESNEKLFF. The CDR3 DNA is TGTGCCAGCAGCCAAGGGTGGGAGTCTAATGAAAAACTGTTTTTT. Supplemented by reference TRBV14 and TRBJ1-4, the full variable domain reads EAGVTQFPSHSVIEKGQTVTLRCDPISGHDNLYWYRRVMGKEIKFLLHFVKESKQDESGMPNNRFLAERTGGTYSTLKVQPAELEDSGVYFCASSQGWESNEKLFFGSGTQLSVL.